The next 13 T cell receptor beta chains were all read from a single sample in a study of CD8 T cells in Susac syndrome. The RNA input was about 0.45 to 1 ug, and it was reverse transcribed with random hexamers. TCRdb processed the immunoSEQ multiplex PCR reads anew with MiXCR; each CDR3 protein has one entry. The sample includes roughly 300,000 distinct CDR3 sequences, approximately 84% of them seen just once. Sequenced material: CD8+ T cells from PBMCs. The receptors were sampled from a human donor with multiple sclerosis.

The chain joins TRBV27 to TRBJ2-7, with 11 positions matching TRBD2. With 7 bases clipped from V and 1 base from J, the junction kept 6 bases outside the gene matches. Germline loops: CDR1 MNHEY, CDR2 SMNVEV (reference sequence). This CDR3 has 15 residues. CDR3 DNA: TGTGCCAGCACCGCCGGGACTAGCGGTTCCTACGAGCAGTACTTC. This codes for CASTAGTSGSYEQYF.

The chain couples TRBV7-3 to TRBJ2-2; 10 bases are a match to TRBD1. The CDR3 runs to 16 residues. Germline V gives CDR1 SGHTA, CDR2 FQGTGA. The V gene end was trimmed by 5 bases and the J gene end by 1 base; junction bases not matched to a gene: 4. CDR3 protein: CASSDDRGRNTGELFF. Written as DNA, the CDR3 is TGTGCCAGCAGCGACGACAGGGGGCGGAACACCGGGGAGCTGTTTTTT.

The J gene is TRBJ2-3, the V gene TRBV7-9; D uncertain. V gave up 2 bases and J gave up 1 base, with 10 bases separating them. The CDR3 sequence is 15 residues long. From germline, CDR1 is SEHNR and CDR2 FQNEAQ (reference sequence). CDR3 in DNA: TGTGCCAGCAGCTTACCAGTCCGAGGCACAGATACGCAGTATTTT. This codes for CASSLPVRGTDTQYF.

The chain combines TRBV6-5 with TRBJ2-7, with 7 bases that match TRBD2. Per germline, CDR1 MNHEY and CDR2 SVGAGI. CDR3 length: 14 amino acids. V was pared by 2 bases and J by 2 bases, with 3 bases of the junction left unmatched. CDR3 nucleotides: TGTGCCAGCAGTTACGCTAGCGGCGCCTACGAGCAGTACTTC. Its protein is CASSYASGAYEQYF.

V gene TRBV9 combines with J gene TRBJ2-5; the D gene is possibly TRBD2 (6 bases). CDR1 SGDLS and CDR2 YYNGEE come from the germline V gene. The V end lost 0 bases, the J end lost 2 bases, and 11 bases lay between the germline ends. The CDR3 loop spans 15 amino acids. For the CDR3, the DNA is TGTGCCAGCAGCGTAGCCGGGACTGATCAAGAGACCCAGTACTTC. Translating gives CASSVAGTDQETQYF. The whole variable domain, remainder taken from reference TRBV9 and TRBJ2-5, is DSGVTQTPKHLITATGQRVTLRCSPRSGDLSVYWYQQSLDQGLQFLIQYYNGEERAKGNILERFSAQQFPDLHSELNLSSLELGDSALYFCASSVAGTDQETQYFGPGTRLLVL.

The chain joins TRBV27 to TRBJ2-3; 7 nucleotides line up with TRBD1. Germline V gene sequence: CDR1 MNHEY, CDR2 SMNVEV (reference sequence). The CDR3 is 15 residues long. V lost 2 bases and J lost 3; bases outside the gene matches: 5. As DNA, the CDR3 is TGTGCCAGCAGTTTACCCCCGACAGGGACAGATACGCAGTATTTT. It specifies CASSLPPTGTDTQYF.

J is TRBJ2-2 and V is TRBV30; D possibly corresponds to TRBD1 (6 bases). The CDR3 consists of 14 residues. V shed 3 bases and J shed 5 bases, with 13 bases lying between them. Germline V gives CDR1 GTSNPN, CDR2 SVGIG (reference sequence). CDR3 loop: CAWSLRQETGELFF. The CDR3 nucleotides are TGTGCCTGGAGCCTACGACAGGAGACCGGGGAGCTGTTTTTT.

The chain is built from TRBV7-9 and TRBJ1-6, with a possible D match to TRBD1 (6 bases). CDR3 length: 15 residues. CDR1 and CDR2 (germline): SEHNR, FQNEAQ (reference sequence). Trimming left V 1 base short and J 6 bases short, with 10 bases between. CDR3 nucleotides: TGTGCCAGCAGCTTAGAAGGGGGGGCTAATTCACCCCTCCACTTT. Encoded protein: CASSLEGGANSPLHF. The entire variable domain, with the rest obtained from reference TRBV7-9 and TRBJ1-6, is as follows: DTGVSQNPRHKITKRGQNVTFRCDPISEHNRLYWYRQTLGQGPEFLTYFQNEAQLEKSRLLSDRFSAERPKGSFSTLEIQRTEQGDSAMYLCASSLEGGANSPLHFGNGTRLTVT.

This clonotype was observed once. The chain has TRBV27 and TRBJ2-5; D remains ambiguous. The CDR3 has 11 residues. In germline, CDR1 is MNHEY, CDR2 SMNVEV (reference sequence). The V end lost 7 bases, the J end lost 1 base, and 4 bases lay between the germline ends. The CDR3: CASKLQETQYF. CDR3 in DNA: TGTGCCAGCAAGCTCCAAGAGACCCAGTACTTC.

The rearrangement joins TRBV20-1 to TRBJ2-1; tentative D call: TRBD2 (5 bases). V was shortened by 5 bases and J by 3 bases, with 14 bases between the two germline ends. The germline V gene encodes CDR1 DFQATT and CDR2 SNEGSKA (reference sequence). The CDR3 spans 14 residues. In DNA form, the CDR3 reads TGCAGTGCTGACTATAAGCGTCTCTACAATGAGCAGTTCTTC. It is translated as CSADYKRLYNEQFF.

The V and J genes are TRBV20-1 and TRBJ2-7; 9 bases are a match to TRBD2. Germline V CDR1 and CDR2: DFQATT, SNEGSKA (reference sequence). The CDR3 consists of 15 residues. Unmatched junction bases numbered 10, after V lost 5 bases and J lost 2 bases. CDR3 DNA sequence: TGCAGTGCTCCCGGCCGACTAGCGGTCGCCTACGAGCAGTACTTC. Translating it yields CSAPGRLAVAYEQYF.

The chain links TRBV27 to TRBJ1-2; possibly TRBD1 for D (6 bases). V lost 5 bases and J 1 base, leaving 14 bases between the germline ends. CDR3 size: 15 residues. CDR1 is MNHEY, CDR2 SMNVEV, per germline (reference sequence). The CDR3 DNA follows: TGTGCCAGCAGTCCTGCAGGGGACTATAACTATGGCTACACCTTC. It codes for CASSPAGDYNYGYTF.

This sequence joins TRBV3-1 and TRBJ2-7; D remains ambiguous. The germline V gene encodes CDR1 LGHDT and CDR2 YNNKEL (reference sequence). The CDR3 totals 15 residues. Trimming removed 0 bases at V and 0 bases at J, with 9 bases between. The CDR3, as DNA: TGTGCCAGCAGCCAAGATATCAGTATCTCCTACGAGCAGTACTTC. This encodes CASSQDISISYEQYF.